Below, one T cell receptor beta chain is given with its context. Germline V gene sequence: CDR1 SGHTA, CDR2 FQGTGA. CDR3 size: 14 residues. The V end was cut by 0 bases, the J end by 6 bases, with 6 bases between. 5'RACE primed at constant segments yielded TCR alpha and TCR beta cDNA libraries bearing sample barcodes and UMIs. Each CDR3 protein is one row after TCRdb ran MiXCR on the 5' RACE reads. The sample contains 160,000 or so distinct CDR3 sequences, about 28% of which appear only once. The sample belongs to a study of T-cell memory formation after mild COVID-19. Study background: Each donor largely had its own TCR clusters.

The clonotype was recovered from an adult woman who had mild COVID-19 (a few samples of this study predate the infection). Cell type and time point are not known. This chain uses TRBV7-3 with TRBJ1-6; D is uncertain. Sequencing used PBMCs or a T cell subset sorted from them (not recorded which). DNA of the CDR3: TGTGCCAGCAGCTTAACGCCGGTTAATTCACCCCTCCACTTT. Its translation: CASSLTPVNSPLHF. The full variable domain, with the rest looked up from reference TRBV7-3 and TRBJ1-6, is GAGVSQTPSNKVTEKGKYVELRCDPISGHTALYWYRQSLGQGPEFLIYFQGTGAADDSGLPNDRFFAVRPEGSVSTLKIQRTERGDSAVYLCASSLTPVNSPLHFGNGTRLTVT.